One sample yielded the 16 T cell receptor beta chains listed below, sequenced in a study of cytomegalovirus exposure and HLA in healthy donors (dated by TCRdb to the late 2010s). Library method: the immunoSEQ multiplex PCR assay. For the multiplex PCR, a mixture combining 60 forward primers for TCR Vbeta segments and 13 reverse primers for TCR Jbeta segments was used. Here the immuneACCESS table is served through TCRdb, limited to in-frame sequences with V and J called. Missing clones are a known gap in these copies; in checked studies unresolved V genes cover under half, and the rest lacks a known reason. This sample is represented by roughly 190,000 clones; approximately 80% of them were singletons. The ten largest clones add up to more than 3% of the sample. The sample was PBMCs. These receptors were obtained from a man between 40 and 49 years old in good health and CMV-seropositive.

J is TRBJ2-1 and V is TRBV5-4; 9 bases line up with TRBD2. The CDR3 is 16 amino acids. Unmatched junction bases numbered 12, after V lost 4 bases and J lost 7 bases. The germline gives CDR1 SGHNT, CDR2 YYREEE (reference sequence). The CDR3 loop reads CASSLGLSGSVNEQFF. CDR3 nucleotide sequence: TGTGCCAGCAGCCTGGGGCTTAGCGGGAGTGTGAATGAGCAGTTCTTC.

This clone was recorded only once. The V and J genes are TRBV27 and TRBJ2-7; 9 nucleotides line up with TRBD2. This CDR3 contains 17 residues. After removal of 0 bases from V and 3 bases from J, the junction contained 9 bases not matched to a gene. Germline CDR1 reads MNHEY; CDR2 reads SMNVEV (reference sequence). The CDR3 region is CASSLSSAGGSNYEQYF. CDR3 bases: TGTGCCAGCAGTTTATCATCTGCGGGGGGGAGCAACTACGAGCAGTACTTC.

The chain carries TRBV27 and TRBJ2-5; 8 bases line up with TRBD2. The closer fit of TRBJ2-7 to the DNA end suggests the J call may be wrong. Germline V gives CDR1 MNHEY, CDR2 SMNVEV (reference sequence). The CDR3 consists of 16 residues. The DNA of the CDR3 is TGTGCCAGCAGTGCCCAGCTAGCGGGCGCCTACTACGAGCAGTACTTC. Protein product: CASSAQLAGAYYEQYF.

The chain combines TRBV5-1 with TRBJ2-6; D remains ambiguous. Trimming took 3 bases from V and 0 from J, leaving 4 bases between them. Germline V gene sequence: CDR1 SGHRS, CDR2 YFSETQ. The CDR3 runs to 14 residues. The DNA of the CDR3 is TGCGCCAGCAGCTCCAACTCTGGGGCCAACGTCCTGACTTTC. Protein: CASSSNSGANVLTF.

The genes are TRBV5-5 and TRBJ2-3; 7 bases match TRBD2. J was trimmed by 1 base and V by 4 bases; bases with no gene match: 9. CDR1 is SGHKS, CDR2 YYEKEE, per germline (reference sequence). CDR3 length: 16 residues. The CDR3 DNA follows: TGTGCCAGCAGCCGTCGGAGTGGGGGGGGCACAGATACGCAGTATTTT. This translates into CASSRRSGGGTDTQYF.

The genes are TRBV18 and TRBJ2-1; TRBD1 matches 9 bases. Germline assignment: CDR1 KGHSH and CDR2 LQKENI. This CDR3 has 15 amino acids. V lost 8 bases and J lost 1; bases outside the gene matches: 6. CDR3 nucleotides: TGTGCCAGCGTCTCCGGGACAGGGTCCTACAATGAGCAGTTCTTC. Translating it yields CASVSGTGSYNEQFF.

In regard to this clone: The identical CDR3 is also encoded by other nucleotide sequences in the sample. The CDR3 nucleotides read TGTGCCAGCAGCTTAGCCGGAGGGGCAGATACGCAGTATTTT. Residues: CASSLAGGADTQYF. The chain combines TRBV7-9 with TRBJ2-3, with D perhaps matching TRBD2 (6 bases). The germline CDR1 and CDR2 sequences are SEHNR and FQNEAQ (reference sequence). The CDR3 length is 14 residues. Trimming took 0 bases from V and 4 from J, leaving 8 bases between them.

The CDR3 DNA reads as TGTGCCAGCAGGGGACAGGGGCTGATCTACGAGCAGTACTTC. Protein product: CASRGQGLIYEQYF. V is TRBV6-1 and J is TRBJ2-7, with TRBD1 matching 10 bases. V lost 6 bases, J lost 3 bases, and 5 bases stayed unmatched. The CDR3 length is 14 residues. CDR1 is MNHNS and CDR2 is SASEGT in the germline V gene.

The V and J genes are TRBV7-9 and TRBJ1-3; a weak D match, TRBD1 (6 bases). The germline V and J ends were trimmed by 0 bases and 3 bases, with 9 bases remaining between them. This CDR3 is built from 15 residues. Per the germline V gene, CDR1 is SEHNR and CDR2 is FQNEAQ (reference sequence). The CDR3 DNA reads TGTGCCAGCAGCTTAGCCGCAGGGGTTGGAAACACCATATATTTT. Translating gives CASSLAAGVGNTIYF.

The chain has TRBV4-3 and TRBJ2-7; D may be TRBD2 (6 bases). V shed 3 bases and J shed 0 bases, with 12 bases lying between them. Germline V CDR1 and CDR2: LGHNA, YSLEER. The CDR3 has 15 amino acids. CDR3 coding DNA: TGCGCCAGCAGCCAGACCGGCGGGGTCTCCTACGAGCAGTACTTC. It encodes CASSQTGGVSYEQYF.

This chain uses TRBV28 with TRBJ2-3; 9 positions agree with TRBD2. Looked up from germline, CDR1 is MDHEN and CDR2 is SYDVKM. V lost 8 bases and J lost 2; bases outside the gene matches: 8. The CDR3 length is 15 residues. CDR3 loop: CASRVSGRLTDTQYF. The CDR3 DNA reads as TGTGCCAGCCGCGTTAGCGGGAGACTCACAGATACGCAGTATTTT.

The V gene is TRBV28, the J gene TRBJ2-1; TRBD2 matches 9 bases. V dropped 1 base and J dropped 3; count of bases not matched to a gene: 4. The CDR3 runs to 16 residues. Germline lookup yields CDR1 MDHEN and CDR2 SYDVKM. CDR3 in DNA: TGTGCCAGCAGTTTATTACCTAGCGGGAACTACAATGAGCAGTTCTTC. As protein: CASSLLPSGNYNEQFF. Looking up the rest from reference TRBV28 and TRBJ2-1 gives the full variable domain: DVKVTQSSRYLVKRTGEKVFLECVQDMDHENMFWYRQDPGLGLRLIYFSYDVKMKEKGDIPEGYSVSREKKERFSLILESASTNQTSMYLCASSLLPSGNYNEQFFGPGTRLTVL.

The chain links TRBV6-6 to TRBJ1-1; D may be TRBD1 (5 bases). CDR1 is MNHNY and CDR2 is SVGAGI in the germline V gene (reference sequence). Trimming took 1 base from V and 3 from J, leaving 12 bases between them. CDR3 length: 15 residues. The CDR3 nucleotides read TGTGCCAGCAGTTACTTTCCCAGGGAGGACACTGAAGCTTTCTTT. Its protein is CASSYFPREDTEAFF.

V is TRBV5-1 and J is TRBJ2-7; 8 bases align to TRBD1. CDR3 length: 14 residues. CDR1 and CDR2 from the germline V gene are SGHRS and YFSETQ. With 3 bases clipped from V and 2 bases from J, the junction kept 4 bases outside the gene matches. CDR3 region: CASSSRQGPYEQYF. CDR3 DNA sequence: TGCGCCAGCAGCTCGAGACAGGGGCCCTACGAGCAGTACTTC.

This chain links TRBV19 with TRBJ2-7; tentative D call: TRBD2 (6 bases). This CDR3 is built from 17 residues. Per germline, CDR1 LNHDA and CDR2 SQIVND (reference sequence). V lost 3 bases, J lost 9 bases, and 27 bases lay in between. The CDR3 nucleotides are TGTGCCAGTAGTATGCGAACCCAGAAACTCATCGGGGGTGGGCAGTACTTC. Amino acid sequence: CASSMRTQKLIGGGQYF.

The chain recombines TRBV10-3 with TRBJ2-7; 7 positions match TRBD2. Germline loops: CDR1 ENHRY, CDR2 SYGVKD. J gave up 0 bases and V 6 bases, and 8 bases lay outside the gene matches. The CDR3 is made up of 15 amino acids. The DNA of the CDR3 is TGTGCCATCAGGCCTACTAGCGAGAGCTCCTACGAGCAGTACTTC. Translation gives CAIRPTSESSYEQYF.